This record looks at one TCR beta chain sequence and its context. V lost 7 bases and J lost 6, with 20 bases in between. The germline V gene encodes CDR1 ENHRY and CDR2 SYGVKD. CDR3 length: 15 residues. These data come from a study of cytotoxic CD8 clonotypes in ibrutinib-treated CLL. TCRdb's copy holds only in-frame clones and misses some; the assay was immunoSEQ multiplex PCR. The sample has roughly 160,000 clones, 81% seen once. The chain is built from TRBV10-3 and TRBJ2-3; D may be TRBD1 or TRBD2 (7 bases each). The specimen was PBMCs, collected after 12 months of ibrutinib treatment. The TCR sequence derives from a human donor with chronic lymphocytic leukemia. This chain's CDR3 is CAIIGGGRGLDTQYF. The CDR3 region has the DNA TGTGCCATCATAGGGGGCGGGAGAGGGTTGGATACGCAGTATTTT.